Included here is one T cell receptor (beta chain) sequence, with context. These data belong to a study of shared clonotypes between healthy human individuals. This table comes from immunoSEQ multiplex PCR, and its TCRdb copy is limited to in-frame clones, with some not included. This table holds some 1.4 million clones, about 96% found once. The receptor comes from a man between 25 and 39 years old in good health. Sequenced input: naive CD4+ T cells sorted from blood. Subset defined: CD45RA+ positively selected.

This CDR3 is CASRIIGDQETQYF. CDR3 coding DNA: TGCGCCAGCAGGATTATCGGGGATCAAGAGACCCAGTACTTC. The chain has TRBV5-1 and TRBJ2-5; weak D call: TRBD2 (5 bases). Deletions cut 5 bases from V and 2 bases from J, with 13 bases between. The CDR3 is 14 amino acids. Looked up from germline, CDR1 is SGHRS and CDR2 is YFSETQ.